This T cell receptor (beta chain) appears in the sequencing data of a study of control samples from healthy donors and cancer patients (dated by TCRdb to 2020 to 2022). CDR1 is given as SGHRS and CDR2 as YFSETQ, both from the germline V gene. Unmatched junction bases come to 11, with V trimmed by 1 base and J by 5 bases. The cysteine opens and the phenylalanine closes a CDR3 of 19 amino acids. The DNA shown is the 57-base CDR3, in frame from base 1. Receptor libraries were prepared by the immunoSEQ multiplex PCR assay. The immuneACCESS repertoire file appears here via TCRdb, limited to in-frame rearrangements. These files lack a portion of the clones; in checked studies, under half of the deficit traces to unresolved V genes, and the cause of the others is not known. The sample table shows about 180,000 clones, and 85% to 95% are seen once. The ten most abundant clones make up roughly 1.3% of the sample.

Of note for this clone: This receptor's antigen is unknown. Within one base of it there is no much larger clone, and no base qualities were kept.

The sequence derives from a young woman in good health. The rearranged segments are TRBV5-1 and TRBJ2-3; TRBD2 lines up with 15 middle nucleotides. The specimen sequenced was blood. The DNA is TGCGCCAGCAGCTTGCGGCCGTGGACTAGCGGGGGGGCAGGAGATACGCAGTATTTT. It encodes CASSLRPWTSGGAGDTQYF.